This T cell receptor (beta chain) was sequenced during a study of CXCR3-negative and CXCR3-positive naive CD8 T cells. Study-level background: Sequencing gave 120 million to 150 million TRB reads overall, about 1.5 +/- 0.3 million per library.

As to this clonotype: Antigen specificity is unknown.

UMI labels and 5' RACE were used to prepare the TRB cDNA libraries. No DNA is given; TCRdb re-called the 5' RACE reads and lists each CDR3 protein once. The sample yields 100,000 or so distinct CDR3 sequences, of which the top ten take up around 1.8%. CDR1 and CDR2 from the germline V gene are MDHEN and SYDVKM. The CDR3 sequence is 15 residues long. Study results and caveats: Because surface CD5 did not distinguish the naive subsets, TCR strength was inferred from TRB CDR3 properties. The TRBV-TRBJ usage of naive CXCR3-negative and CXCR3-positive cells was similar, but that of memory cells differed. Diversity proved comparably high across both naive subsets and much lower in memory CD8+ cells.

This chain connects TRBV28 to TRBJ2-3. The clonotype originates from a human donor in good health. Some clones in this sample may be carry-over from other donors' samples. The sample comprised naive CXCR3- CD8+ T cells from blood. Documented subset: CD45RO-CCR7+CD27+CD95- naive CD8+ T cells lacking CXCR3 (TNR3-). CDR3: CASSLRLASTDTQYF.